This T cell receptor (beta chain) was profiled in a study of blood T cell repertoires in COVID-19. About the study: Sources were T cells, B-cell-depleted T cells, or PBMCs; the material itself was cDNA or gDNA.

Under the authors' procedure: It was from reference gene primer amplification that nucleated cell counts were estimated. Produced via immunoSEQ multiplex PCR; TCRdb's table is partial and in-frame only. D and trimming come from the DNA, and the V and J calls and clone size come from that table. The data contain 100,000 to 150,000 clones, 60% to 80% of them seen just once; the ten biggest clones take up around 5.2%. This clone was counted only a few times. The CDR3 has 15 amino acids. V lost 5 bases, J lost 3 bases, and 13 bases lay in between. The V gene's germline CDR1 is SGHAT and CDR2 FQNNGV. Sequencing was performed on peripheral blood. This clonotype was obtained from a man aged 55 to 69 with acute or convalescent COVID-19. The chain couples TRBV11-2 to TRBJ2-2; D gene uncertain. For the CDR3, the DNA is TGTGCCAGCAGCCGAGACAAAACCTACACCGGGGAGCTGTTTTTT. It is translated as CASSRDKTYTGELFF.